This TCR beta chain was recovered during a study of T cell responses to AZD1222 COVID-19 vaccine (dated by TCRdb to the early 2020s). Notes on the research overall: AZD1222 recipients whose second dose came at about 4 weeks and those whose second dose came at about 12 weeks were combined into one group, since spike-specific TCR depth and breadth did not differ between the two schedules. Trial participants were enrolled by age into 18-55, 56-69 and 70-plus year subgroups, with around 150, 28 and 57 TCR-sequenced participants respectively. TCR sequencing was performed for approximately 240 trial participants, of whom some 200 were given two doses of AZD1222 and approximately 26 were given two doses of MenACWY control vaccine. On the study overall, not on this receptor specifically: Nearly half of unique spike-specific TCRs reportedly recognized epitopes outside regions mutated in the B.1.351 and B.1.1.7 variants. Most participants were white British and females outnumbered males, and the authors suggested that clonal diversity may have been underestimated. Because no samples from the day 14 peak response were available, repertoires could be characterized only after the peak T cell response. Conclusions about previously exposed vaccinees are limited, since just five or six AZD1222 recipients were seropositive for SARS-CoV-2 at baseline. In the small 56-69-year group, the increase in depth fell short of significance, most likely because of low power. After two AZD1222 doses, spike-specific TCR breadth and depth were significantly higher than at day 0 and than in MenACWY recipients. CD4 TCRs associated with the vaccine covered the entire spike protein, and the dominant responses were in regions 160-218 and 743-854.

The CDR3 regions of human TCRbeta chains were analyzed by immunosequencing. The authors' pipeline ran thus. Repertoire TCRs were matched against a reference library of SARS-CoV-2-specific TCRs generated with the MIRA antigen-specificity platform. Breadth meant the fraction of unique TCRs that were SARS-CoV-2-associated, whereas depth meant the fraction of total T cells that were SARS-CoV-2-associated. Using the MIRA data, each spike-specific TCR was assigned both to the spike region to which the TCR was reactive and to a CD4 or CD8 class. Log10-transformed breadth and depth values were compared by one-way ANOVA with Sidak's multiple comparisons tests. TCRdb stores this immuneACCESS table with in-frame sequences only. Part of the clones is absent; in the studies checked, under half of the shortfall reflects unresolved V genes, and no reason is known for the rest. The DNA was the basis for D and trimming; V, J and clone size are from that table. The table for this sample lists roughly 130,000 clones; more than 85% of them were counted only once. The top ten clones comprise approximately 3% of the sample.

For CDR1 and CDR2, the germline V gene (reference sequence) lists WNHNN and SYGVQD. The cysteine opens and the phenylalanine closes a CDR3 of 15 amino acids. The sequence is cut down to CDR3 DNA, 45 bases in frame from base 1. Trimming removed 3 bases from V and 3 bases from J; the gene matches leave 2 bases unexplained. For this clone: Its binding antigen is unknown. No clone much larger than this one lies a single base away; base qualities are absent.

The intended sense of this specimen's time point label: baseline before first vaccination. Samples from vaccinated people were obtained from the UK trials COV001 and COV002, which included a single-blind randomized controlled phase 2/3 trial of AZD1222 (ChAdOx1 nCoV-19) in healthy adults. For TCRbeta chain sequencing, PBMC samples were collected from trial participants at day 0 and at day 28 after the second dose. The sequencing here drew on peripheral blood, taken on day 0 of AZD1222 vaccination. The sequence joins TRBV10-1 to TRBJ2-2, with 9 bases in between that match TRBD2. The sequence came from an adult in good health. The nucleotide sequence reads as follows: TGCGCCAGCAGTGATGGCGGGAGGGACACCGGGGAGCTGTTTTTT. It codes for CASSDGGRDTGELFF.